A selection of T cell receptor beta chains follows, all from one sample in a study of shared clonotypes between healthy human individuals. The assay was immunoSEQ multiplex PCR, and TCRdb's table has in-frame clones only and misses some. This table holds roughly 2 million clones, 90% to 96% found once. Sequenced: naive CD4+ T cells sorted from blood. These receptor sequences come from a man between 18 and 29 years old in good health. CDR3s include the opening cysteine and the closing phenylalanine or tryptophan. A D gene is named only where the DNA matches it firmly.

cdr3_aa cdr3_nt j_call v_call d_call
CAVETGGWNQPQHF TGTGCCGTGGAGACAGGGGGCTGGAATCAGCCCCAGCATTTT TRBJ1-5 TRBV6-1 TRBD1
CASSLGDSYTEAFF TGTGCCAGCAGCTTGGGGGACAGTTACACTGAAGCTTTCTTT TRBJ1-1 TRBV11-2 TRBD1
CAISENGQLTPLHF TGTGCCATCAGTGAGAACGGACAGTTAACACCCCTCCACTTT TRBJ1-6 TRBV10-3 NA
CATSSRQGKTDTQYF TGTGCCACCAGCAGTCGGCAGGGTAAGACAGATACGCAGTATTTT TRBJ2-3 TRBV15 NA
CASSPGRAAPYEQYF TGTGCCAGCTCGCCTGGTAGGGCGGCCCCCTACGAGCAGTACTTC TRBJ2-7 TRBV18 NA
CSAHGTYGYTF TGCAGTGCTCACGGGACCTATGGCTACACCTTC TRBJ1-2 TRBV20-1 NA
CASSQSGPSITEAFF TGTGCCAGCAGCCAATCGGGGCCGAGTATCACTGAAGCTTTCTTT TRBJ1-1 TRBV16 NA
CASSTGPPEDTQYF TGCGCCAGCAGCACGGGACCACCCGAGGATACGCAGTATTTT TRBJ2-3 TRBV5-1 NA
CASSPFGGAGTGGYEQYF TGTGCCAGCAGCCCATTTGGGGGTGCCGGGACAGGGGGCTACGAGCAGTACTTC TRBJ2-7 TRBV7-8 TRBD1
CASSHDTNTEAFF TGTGCCAGCAGTCACGACACGAACACTGAAGCTTTCTTT TRBJ1-1 TRBV13 NA
CASSPGTHTIFYEQYF TGTGCCAGCAGCCCCGGGACACATACAATCTTCTACGAGCAGTACTTC TRBJ2-7 TRBV7-9 NA